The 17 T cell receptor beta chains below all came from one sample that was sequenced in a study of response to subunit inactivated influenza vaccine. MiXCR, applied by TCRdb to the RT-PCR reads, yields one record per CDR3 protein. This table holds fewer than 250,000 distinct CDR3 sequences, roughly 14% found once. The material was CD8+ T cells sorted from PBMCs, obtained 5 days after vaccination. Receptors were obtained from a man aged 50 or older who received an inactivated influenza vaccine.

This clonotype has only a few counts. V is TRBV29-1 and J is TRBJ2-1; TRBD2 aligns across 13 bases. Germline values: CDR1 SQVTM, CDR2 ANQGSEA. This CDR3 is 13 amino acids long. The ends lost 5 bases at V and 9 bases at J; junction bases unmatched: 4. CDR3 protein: CSVFGLAGVEQFF. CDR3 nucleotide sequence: TGCAGCGTTTTTGGACTAGCGGGAGTTGAGCAGTTCTTC.

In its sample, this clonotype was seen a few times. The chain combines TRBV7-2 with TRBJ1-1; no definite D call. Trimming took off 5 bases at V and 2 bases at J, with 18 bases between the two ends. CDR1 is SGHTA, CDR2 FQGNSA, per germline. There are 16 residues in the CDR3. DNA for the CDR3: TGTGCCAGCAGCCCGCTTGGGTCCAGCGAAAACACTGAAGCTTTCTTT. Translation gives CASSPLGSSENTEAFF.

The CDR3 spells CATSATNRGWNYPYGYTF. CDR3 nucleotide sequence: TGTGCCACCAGCGCAACTAACAGGGGTTGGAACTACCCTTATGGCTACACCTTC. J is TRBJ1-2 and V is TRBV15; 7 bases line up with TRBD1. This CDR3 comprises 18 residues. V was clipped by 5 bases and J by 5 bases; unmatched bases: 20. From germline, CDR1 is LNHNV and CDR2 YYDKDF (reference sequence).

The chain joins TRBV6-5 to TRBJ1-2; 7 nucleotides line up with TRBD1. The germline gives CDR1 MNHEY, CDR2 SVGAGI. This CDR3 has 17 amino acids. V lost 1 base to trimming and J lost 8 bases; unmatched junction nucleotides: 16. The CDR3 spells CASSYFPLSDRVEGYTF. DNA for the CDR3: TGTGCCAGCAGTTACTTCCCACTATCAGACAGGGTGGAAGGCTACACCTTC.

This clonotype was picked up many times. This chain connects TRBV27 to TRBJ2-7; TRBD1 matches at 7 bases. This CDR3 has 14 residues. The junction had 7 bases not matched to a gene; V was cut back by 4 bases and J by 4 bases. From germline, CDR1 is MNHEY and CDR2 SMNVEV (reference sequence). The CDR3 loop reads CASSSGTEVYEQYF. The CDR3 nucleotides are TGTGCCAGCAGTTCCGGGACAGAGGTTTACGAGCAGTACTTC.

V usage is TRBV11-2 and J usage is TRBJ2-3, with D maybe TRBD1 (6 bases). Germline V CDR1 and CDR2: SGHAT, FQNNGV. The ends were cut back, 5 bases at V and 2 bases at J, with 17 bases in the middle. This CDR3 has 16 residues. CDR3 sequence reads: CASSPSRTAITDTQYF. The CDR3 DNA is TGTGCCAGCAGCCCTTCCAGGACAGCCATCACAGATACGCAGTATTTT.

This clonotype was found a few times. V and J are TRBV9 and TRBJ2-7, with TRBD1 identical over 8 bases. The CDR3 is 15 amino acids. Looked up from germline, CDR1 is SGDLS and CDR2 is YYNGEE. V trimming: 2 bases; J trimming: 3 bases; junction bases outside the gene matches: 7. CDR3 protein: CASSVSTGGFYEQYF. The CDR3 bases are TGTGCCAGCAGCGTCTCCACAGGGGGTTTCTACGAGCAGTACTTC.

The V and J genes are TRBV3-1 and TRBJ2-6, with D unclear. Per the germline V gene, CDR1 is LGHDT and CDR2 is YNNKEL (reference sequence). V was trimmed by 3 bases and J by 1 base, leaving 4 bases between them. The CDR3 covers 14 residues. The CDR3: CASSHTSGANVLTF. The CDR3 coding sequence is TGTGCCAGCAGCCATACTTCTGGGGCCAACGTCCTGACTTTC.

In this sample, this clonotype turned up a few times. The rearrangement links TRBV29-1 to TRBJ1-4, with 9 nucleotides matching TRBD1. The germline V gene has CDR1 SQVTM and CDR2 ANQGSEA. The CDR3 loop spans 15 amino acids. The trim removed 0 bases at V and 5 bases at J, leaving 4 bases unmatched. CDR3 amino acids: CSVEERGQGNEKLFF. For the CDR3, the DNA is TGCAGCGTTGAAGAAAGGGGACAGGGCAATGAAAAACTGTTTTTT.

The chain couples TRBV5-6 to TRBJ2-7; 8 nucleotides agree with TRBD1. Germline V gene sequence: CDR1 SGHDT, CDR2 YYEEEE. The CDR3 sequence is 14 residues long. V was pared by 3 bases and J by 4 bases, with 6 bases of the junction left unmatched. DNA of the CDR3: TGTGCCAGCAGCTACGACAGGGGTACTTACGAGCAGTACTTC. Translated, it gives CASSYDRGTYEQYF.

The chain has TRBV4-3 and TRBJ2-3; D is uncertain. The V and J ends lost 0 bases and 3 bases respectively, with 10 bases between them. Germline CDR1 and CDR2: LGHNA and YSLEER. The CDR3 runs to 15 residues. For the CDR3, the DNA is TGCGCCAGCAGCCAAGATGGGCGGAAAACAGATACGCAGTATTTT. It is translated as CASSQDGRKTDTQYF.

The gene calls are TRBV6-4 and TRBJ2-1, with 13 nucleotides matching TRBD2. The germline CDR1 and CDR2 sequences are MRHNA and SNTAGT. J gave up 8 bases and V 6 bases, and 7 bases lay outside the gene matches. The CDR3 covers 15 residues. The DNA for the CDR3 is TGTGCCAGCAGGCTACTAGCGGGGGGGCCGGATGAGCAGTTCTTC. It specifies CASRLLAGGPDEQFF.

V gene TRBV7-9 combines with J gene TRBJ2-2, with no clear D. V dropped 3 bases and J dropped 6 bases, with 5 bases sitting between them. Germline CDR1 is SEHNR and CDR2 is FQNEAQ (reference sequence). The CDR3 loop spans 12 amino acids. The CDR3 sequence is CASSFRPGELFF. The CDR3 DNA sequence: TGTGCCAGCAGCTTTCGTCCCGGGGAGCTGTTTTTT.

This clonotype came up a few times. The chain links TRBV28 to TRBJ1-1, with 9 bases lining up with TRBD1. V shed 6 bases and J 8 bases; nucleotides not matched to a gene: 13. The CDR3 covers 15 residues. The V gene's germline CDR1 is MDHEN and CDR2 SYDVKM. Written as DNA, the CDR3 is TGTGCCAGCAGCAAACAGGGGGCCTTAGGCCCCGAAGCTTTCTTT. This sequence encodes CASSKQGALGPEAFF.

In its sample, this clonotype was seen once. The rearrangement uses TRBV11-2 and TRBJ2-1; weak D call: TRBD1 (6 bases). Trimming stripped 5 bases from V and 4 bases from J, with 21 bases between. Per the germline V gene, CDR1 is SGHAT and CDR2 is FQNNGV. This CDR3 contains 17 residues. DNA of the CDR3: TGTGCCAGCAGCCCCCTTTTAGTGGGGGCGGATTACAATGAGCAGTTCTTC. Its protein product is CASSPLLVGADYNEQFF.

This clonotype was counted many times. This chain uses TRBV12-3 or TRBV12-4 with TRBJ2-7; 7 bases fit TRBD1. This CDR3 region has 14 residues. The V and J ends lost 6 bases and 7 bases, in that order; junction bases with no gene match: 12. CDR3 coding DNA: TGTGCCAGCAGCCCCCCTATAAGACAGGGAGAGCAGTACTTC. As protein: CASSPPIRQGEQYF.

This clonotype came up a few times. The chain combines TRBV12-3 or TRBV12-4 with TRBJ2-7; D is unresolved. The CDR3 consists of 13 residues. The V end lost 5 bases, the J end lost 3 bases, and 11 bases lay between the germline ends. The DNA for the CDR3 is TGTGCCAGCAGTGGTAACAGCGACTACGAGCAGTACTTC. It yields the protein CASSGNSDYEQYF.